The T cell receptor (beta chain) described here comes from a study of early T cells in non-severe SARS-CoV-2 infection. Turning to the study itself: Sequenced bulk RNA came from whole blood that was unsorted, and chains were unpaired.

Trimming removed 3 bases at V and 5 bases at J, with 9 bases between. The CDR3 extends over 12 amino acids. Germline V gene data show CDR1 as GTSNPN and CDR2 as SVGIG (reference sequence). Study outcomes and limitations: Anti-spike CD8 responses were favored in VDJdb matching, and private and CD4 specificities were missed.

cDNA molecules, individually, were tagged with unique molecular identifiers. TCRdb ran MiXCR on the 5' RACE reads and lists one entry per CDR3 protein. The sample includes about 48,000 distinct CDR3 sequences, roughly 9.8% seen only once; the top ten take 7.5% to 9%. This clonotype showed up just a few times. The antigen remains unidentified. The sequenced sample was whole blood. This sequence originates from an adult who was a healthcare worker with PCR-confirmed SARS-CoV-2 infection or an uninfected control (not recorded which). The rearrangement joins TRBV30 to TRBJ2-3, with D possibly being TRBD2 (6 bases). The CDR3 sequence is CAWSGSIDTQYF. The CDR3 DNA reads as TGTGCCTGGAGCGGGAGTATAGATACGCAGTATTTT.